This T cell receptor (beta chain) was sequenced for a study of T-cell memory formation after mild COVID-19. Looking at the study overall: TCR clusters mostly belonged to single donors.

The trim removed 6 bases at V and 9 bases at J, leaving 4 bases unmatched. The CDR3 length is 13 residues. Germline V gene data show CDR1 as MNHNS and CDR2 as SASEGT. Overall study findings and caveats: Chiefly within CM and EM were the contracting CD4+ clones; CD8+ ones were within EMRA. Clones that got smaller from day 15 to 85 had even CD4/CD8, while clones growing later tipped toward CD4+.

This clonotype appeared a single time. Its antigen remains unidentified. Constant-segment primers served in 5'RACE that generated TCR alpha and TCR beta cDNA libraries bearing sample barcodes and UMIs. TCRdb used MiXCR to reprocess the 5' RACE reads, holding one entry per CDR3 protein. The sample lists about 400,000 distinct CDR3 sequences, 15% to 20% occurring once. Input material: PBMCs or a T cell subset sorted from them (not recorded which). The genes are TRBV6-1 and TRBJ1-4; TRBD1 matches at 10 bases. The receptor was isolated from a man between 18 and 35 years old who had mild COVID-19 (a few samples of this study predate the infection). Cell type and time point are not known. CDR3: CASSDRGHKKLFF. The CDR3 DNA reads TGTGCCAGCAGCGACAGGGGGCACAAAAAACTGTTTTTT.